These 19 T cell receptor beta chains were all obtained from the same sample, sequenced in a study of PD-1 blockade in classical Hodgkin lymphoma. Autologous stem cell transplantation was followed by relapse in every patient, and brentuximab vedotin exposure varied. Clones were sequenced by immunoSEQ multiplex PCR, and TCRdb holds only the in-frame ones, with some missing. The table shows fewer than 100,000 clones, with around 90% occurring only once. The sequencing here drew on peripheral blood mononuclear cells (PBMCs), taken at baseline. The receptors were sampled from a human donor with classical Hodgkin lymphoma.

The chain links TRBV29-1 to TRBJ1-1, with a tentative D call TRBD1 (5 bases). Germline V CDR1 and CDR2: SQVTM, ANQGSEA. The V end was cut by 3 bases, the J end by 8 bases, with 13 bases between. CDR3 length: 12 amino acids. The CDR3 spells CSVDGTSREAFF. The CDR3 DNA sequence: TGCAGCGTTGATGGGACCTCCCGCGAAGCTTTCTTT.

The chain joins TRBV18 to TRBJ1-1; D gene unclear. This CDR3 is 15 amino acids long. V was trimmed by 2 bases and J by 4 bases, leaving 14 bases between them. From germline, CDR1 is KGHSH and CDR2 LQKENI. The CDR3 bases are TGTGCCAGCTCACCAAATCAGCGCGTCCCCACTGAAGCTTTCTTT. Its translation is CASSPNQRVPTEAFF.

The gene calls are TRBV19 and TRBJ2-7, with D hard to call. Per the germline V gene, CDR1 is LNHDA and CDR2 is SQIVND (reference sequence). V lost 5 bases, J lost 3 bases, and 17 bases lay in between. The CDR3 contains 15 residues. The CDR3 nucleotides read TGTGCCAGTAGTGCCTCCGGCGGACGCGACTACGAGCAGTACTTC. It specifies CASSASGGRDYEQYF.

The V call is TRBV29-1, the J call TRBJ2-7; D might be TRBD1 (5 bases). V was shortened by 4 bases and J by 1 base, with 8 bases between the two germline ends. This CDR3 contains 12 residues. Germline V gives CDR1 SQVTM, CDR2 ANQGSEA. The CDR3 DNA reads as TGCAGCGTTGGACAGTCATCCTACGAGCAGTACTTC. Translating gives CSVGQSSYEQYF.

CDR3 bases: TGCGCCAGCAGCCAGGGGGGACAGCTAAACTATGGCTACACCTTC. As protein: CASSQGGQLNYGYTF. This rearrangement joins TRBV4-1 to TRBJ1-2, with 7 positions matching TRBD1. In germline, CDR1 is MGHRA, CDR2 YSYEKL. This CDR3 is built from 15 residues. Trimming at V came to 3 bases and at J to 2 bases, leaving 6 bases not matched to a gene.

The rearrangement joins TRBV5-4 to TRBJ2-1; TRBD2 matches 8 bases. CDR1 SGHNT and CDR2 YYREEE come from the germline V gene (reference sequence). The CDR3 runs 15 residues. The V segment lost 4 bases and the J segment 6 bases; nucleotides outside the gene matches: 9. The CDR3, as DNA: TGTGCCAGCAGCCAAAGCGGGAGTAAGGTCAATGAGCAGTTCTTC. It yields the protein CASSQSGSKVNEQFF.

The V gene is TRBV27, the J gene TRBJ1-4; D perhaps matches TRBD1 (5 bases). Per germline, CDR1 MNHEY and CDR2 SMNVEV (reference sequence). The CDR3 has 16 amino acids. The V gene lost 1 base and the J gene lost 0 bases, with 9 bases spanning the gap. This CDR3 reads CASSLYRSATNEKLFF. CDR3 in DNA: TGTGCCAGCAGTTTATACAGGTCGGCAACTAATGAAAAACTGTTTTTT.

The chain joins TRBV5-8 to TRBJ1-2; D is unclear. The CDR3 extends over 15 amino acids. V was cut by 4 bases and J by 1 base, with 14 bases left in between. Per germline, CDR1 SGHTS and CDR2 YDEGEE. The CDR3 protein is CASSERTARNYGYTF. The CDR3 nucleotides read TGTGCCAGCAGCGAACGGACCGCGCGTAACTATGGCTACACCTTC.

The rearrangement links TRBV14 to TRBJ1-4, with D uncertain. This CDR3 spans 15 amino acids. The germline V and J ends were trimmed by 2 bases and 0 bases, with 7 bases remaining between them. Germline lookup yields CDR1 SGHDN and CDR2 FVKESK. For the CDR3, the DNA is TGTGCCAGCAGCCAAAAGACTGCAACTAATGAAAAACTGTTTTTT. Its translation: CASSQKTATNEKLFF.

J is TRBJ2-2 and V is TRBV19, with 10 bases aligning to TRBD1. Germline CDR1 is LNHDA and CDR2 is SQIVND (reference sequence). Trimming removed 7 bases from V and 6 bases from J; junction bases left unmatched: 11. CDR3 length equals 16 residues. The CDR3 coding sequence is TGTGCCAGTACTAACCGGGACAGGGGTTTGGCCGGGGAGCTGTTTTTT. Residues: CASTNRDRGLAGELFF.

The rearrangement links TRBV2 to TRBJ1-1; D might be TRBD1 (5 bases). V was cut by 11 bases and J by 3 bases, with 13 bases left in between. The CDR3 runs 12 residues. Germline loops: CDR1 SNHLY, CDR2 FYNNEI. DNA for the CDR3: TGTGCCGGAACAGGAGACTACACTGAAGCTTTCTTT. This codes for CAGTGDYTEAFF. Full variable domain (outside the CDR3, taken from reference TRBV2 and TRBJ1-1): EPEVTQTPSHQVTQMGQEVILRCVPISNHLYFYWYRQILGQKVEFLVSFYNNEISEKSEIFDDQFSVERPDGSNFTLKIRSTKLEDSAMYFCAGTGDYTEAFFGQGTRLTVV.

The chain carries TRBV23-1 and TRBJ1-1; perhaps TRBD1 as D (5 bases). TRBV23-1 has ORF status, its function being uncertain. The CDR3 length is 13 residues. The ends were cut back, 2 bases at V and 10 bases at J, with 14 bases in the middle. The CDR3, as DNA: TGCGCCAGCAGTCAAGGGACCTTGAGTGGAGCTTTCTTT. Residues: CASSQGTLSGAFF.

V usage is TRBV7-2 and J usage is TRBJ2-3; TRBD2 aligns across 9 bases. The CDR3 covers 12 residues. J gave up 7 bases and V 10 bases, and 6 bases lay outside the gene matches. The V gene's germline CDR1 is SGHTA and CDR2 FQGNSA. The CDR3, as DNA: TGTGCCACCTCGACTAGCGGTAATACGCAGTATTTT. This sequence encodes CATSTSGNTQYF.

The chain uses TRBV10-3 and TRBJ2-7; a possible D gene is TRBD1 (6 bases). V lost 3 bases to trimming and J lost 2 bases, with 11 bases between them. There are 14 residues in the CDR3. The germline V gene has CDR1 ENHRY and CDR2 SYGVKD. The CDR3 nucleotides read TGTGCCATCAGTGATTTCGGACAGACCTACGAGCAGTACTTC. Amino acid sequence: CAISDFGQTYEQYF.

The CDR3 bases are TGTGCCAGTAGCGTCACAGGGGCAAATCAGCCCCAGCATTTT. It is translated as CASSVTGANQPQHF. The chain employs TRBV19 and TRBJ1-5, with 7 bases aligning to TRBD1. The germline V gene encodes CDR1 LNHDA and CDR2 SQIVND (reference sequence). V was clipped by 6 bases and J by 4 bases; unmatched bases: 6. CDR3 length: 14 amino acids.

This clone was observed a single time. The CDR3 protein is CASSRVGLADQETQYF. The DNA for the CDR3 is TGTGCCAGCAGCCGGGTGGGACTAGCGGATCAAGAGACCCAGTACTTC. This sequence joins TRBV5-5 and TRBJ2-5; 11 bases are a match to TRBD2. The germline V gene has CDR1 SGHKS and CDR2 YYEKEE (reference sequence). The J segment lost 2 bases and the V segment lost 4 bases, leaving 7 bases of the junction unmatched. There are 16 residues in the CDR3. The variable domain in full, with the rest retrieved from reference TRBV5-5 and TRBJ2-5, is DAGVTQSPTHLIKTRGQQVTLRCSPISGHKSVSWYQQVLGQGPQFIFQYYEKEERGRGNFPDRFSARQFPNYSSELNVNALLLGDSALYLCASSRVGLADQETQYFGPGTRLLVL.

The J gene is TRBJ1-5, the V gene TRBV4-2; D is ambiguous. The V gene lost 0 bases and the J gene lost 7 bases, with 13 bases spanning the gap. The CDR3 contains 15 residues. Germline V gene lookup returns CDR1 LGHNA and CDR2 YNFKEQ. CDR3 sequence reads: CASSQDAGKEQPQHF. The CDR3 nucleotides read TGTGCCAGCAGCCAAGATGCCGGAAAGGAGCAGCCCCAGCATTTT.

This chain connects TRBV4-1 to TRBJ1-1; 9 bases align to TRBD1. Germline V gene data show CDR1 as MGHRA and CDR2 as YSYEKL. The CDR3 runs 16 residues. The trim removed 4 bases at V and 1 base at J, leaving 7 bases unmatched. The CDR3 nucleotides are TGCGCCAGCAGCCGACCGCCGGGACAGGGGAACACTGAAGCTTTCTTT. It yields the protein CASSRPPGQGNTEAFF.

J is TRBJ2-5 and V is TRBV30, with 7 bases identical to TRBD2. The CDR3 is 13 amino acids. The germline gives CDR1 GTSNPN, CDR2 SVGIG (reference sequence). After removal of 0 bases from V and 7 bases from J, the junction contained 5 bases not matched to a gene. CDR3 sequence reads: CAWSVGGRVTQYF. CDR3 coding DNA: TGTGCCTGGAGTGTAGGCGGGAGAGTGACCCAGTACTTC.